This TCR beta chain was captured in a study of cytomegalovirus exposure and HLA in healthy donors (dated by TCRdb to 2016 to 2017). Concerning the study at large: In an earlier analysis of several hundred of the donors, about 270 Gb of sequence data and 100 million or so unique TCR beta sequences from about 190 million T cells were reported. Around 320 gigabases of sequencing data and approximately 80 million unique TCR sequences were included in an early release covering 500 to 750 HLA-typed donors. Of the roughly 400 genotyped donors, less than 90% were placed in the genetic ancestry cluster associated with self-reported Caucasian donors. The study aimed to test whether signatures of past pathogen exposure could be identified by cataloging public T cell receptors. The T cell repertoires of 670 or so subjects were profiled by immunosequencing and related to cytomegalovirus serostatus. In addition to the first cohort of around 670 subjects, a separate validation cohort of around 110 different subjects was used. High-throughput TCR immunosequencing, statistical association of individual TCRs with disease status, and machine learning were combined to predict cytomegalovirus infection status. A later analysis re-examined previously published TCR beta repertoires from more than 650 donors and added high-resolution HLA genotyping to investigate patterns of TCR occurrence. The later analysis used no new phenotypic data to find candidate immune exposures, relying instead on TCR beta sequences and their occurrence across donors. An earlier analysis of about 600 of the donors used high-throughput TCR beta sequencing to judge whether each TCR beta V gene segment behaved as functional or pseudogenic. Alongside the repertoire data, information on donor age, sex, ethnicity and CMV serostatus was compiled. A later genetic analysis took genome-wide SNP genotypes for 398 of the 666 donors and used that subset as a discovery cohort. Every repertoire in the discovery cohort had been generated on one and the same sequencing platform. HLA typing included class I and class II loci at four-digit resolution. The number of typed donors differed by locus: roughly 629-640 for A, B, C, DRB1 and DQB1; 522 for DQA1; fewer than 610 for DPA1; and around 470 for DPB1. Several DR-DQ haplotypes were treated as single units for association and clustering because of strong linkage in the cohort. Among about 390 genotyped donors of the cohort, an average of approximately 240,000 unique TCR beta nucleotide sequences were sequenced per donor, roughly a sixth of them non-productive.

For this clone: Its binding antigen is unknown. Base qualities were left out, and no much larger clone turns up one base away.

Libraries came from the immunoSEQ multiplex PCR assay. For the multiplex PCR, a mixture combining 60 forward primers for TCR Vbeta segments and 13 reverse primers for TCR Jbeta segments was used. The CDR3 region of rearranged TCR beta genes was amplified from genomic DNA with a multiplex PCR assay. Amplified TCR beta libraries were sequenced as 87-base-pair reads on the Illumina HiSeq System. The authors' analysis ran thus. Across the 670 or so repertoires, a later analysis counted about 81 million unique TCR beta chains, around 10 million of which were shared by at least two donors. A nearest-neighbor algorithm error-corrected the raw reads and collapsed the reads into unique sequences, merging closely related sequences to remove PCR and sequencing errors. Alignment of CDR3 sequences to IMGT reference sequences was used to assign V, D and J gene segments. For a sequence to be retained, at least a six-nucleotide match to both a V gene segment and a J gene segment was required. Rearrangements were classified as productive when the CDR3 lacked stop codons and remained in frame with V and J, and all other rearrangements were classified as non-productive. Following IMGT convention, CDR3 was defined as the stretch from the second conserved V-encoded cysteine to the conserved J-encoded phenylalanine. In an earlier analysis of roughly 610 of the donors, sequences lacking an unambiguous match to a single V gene segment were excluded. An earlier analysis of over 450 of the donors classified V segments as functional when productive rearrangements were above 56.7% and as segregating when the standard deviation between donors was above 5%. To diagnose cytomegalovirus status from the catalog of TCR beta chain sequences, a statistical classification framework was built. In a later analysis, TCR nucleotide sequences were compared against IMGT/GENE-DB human TR gene sequences so that V and J genes could be assigned. A later analysis assigned CDR3 sequences and most-parsimonious VDJ recombination scenarios with the TCRdist pipeline. In a later analysis, each TCR beta chain was defined by its CDR3 amino acid sequence together with its V-gene family, and reads without a unique V-gene family were excluded. As a way to deal with suspected cross-contamination and a sequencing artifact, a later analysis dropped 450 to 600 nucleotide sequences that were highly shared and had low generation probability. In a later analysis, a clonal expansion index for each public chain was calculated from normalized within-repertoire ranks of inferred template counts. Generation probabilities in a later analysis came from a VDJ recombination model fitted to out-of-frame rearrangements, and those results were checked against IGoR. In a later analysis, TCR-TCR, TCR-HLA and TCR-CMV co-occurrence was scored with hypergeometric tests, and a repertoire-size bias correction was applied to TCR pairs. False discovery rates were estimated in a later analysis by permuting HLA or CMV assignments 20 times. In a later analysis, co-occurring TCRs were grouped using DBSCAN, and TCRdist sequence similarity was added for clustering within HLA-allele-positive subsets. Repertoires with fewer than 30,000 or more than 120,000 public chains, plus five repertoires with anomalous nucleotide sharing, were excluded from co-occurrence clustering. The clones in this table, taken by TCRdb from immuneACCESS, are in-frame only. Not every clone is retained; where verified, under half of the shortfall comes from an unresolved V gene, and the cause of the rest is unknown. D and trimming were read from the DNA, whereas the V and J calls and clone size are those reported in that table. The sample contains about 130,000 clones, over 75% of them found a single time. The leading ten clones occupy 1.5% to 2% of the sample.

The cohort consisted of approximately 670 healthy bone marrow donors. At the time of sampling, every cohort member was nominally healthy, though immune exposures that went unrecorded were likely present. The donor tested CMV seronegative, placing the donor among the roughly 400 seronegative members of the cohort. A peripheral blood sample was provided by each donor, and peripheral blood mononuclear cells were used for TCR beta sequencing. The Qiagen DNeasy Blood Extraction Kit was used to extract genomic DNA from the blood cell samples. What the authors observed across the whole study: Most TCR sequences were seen in very few donors, while some public TCRs were found in many individuals. In a later analysis, several top co-occurrence clusters were reported to appear linked to parvovirus B19, influenza, CMV and Epstein-Barr virus. Compared with equally common non-associated chains, HLA-associated TCR beta chains in a later analysis were more clonally expanded and had lower generation probabilities. The presence/absence analyses assumed that sequencing depth was roughly uniform across donors, and that assumption may not be true. In a later genetic analysis, fewer N-insertions in productive TCRs were reported among donors in an Asian-associated ancestry cluster than the approximately 630-donor mean. In a later analysis, the rate of TCR association differed among HLA loci, with DRB1 alleles having the most associated TCRs and HLA-C alleles having the fewest. Specific HLA alleles were associated with over 15,000 TCR beta sequences at a false discovery rate of 0.05 in a later analysis. A further reported finding was that TCR beta sequences accurately predicted the HLA-A and HLA-B alleles for most subjects in the first cohort. Correlated functional status among segregating V segments might reflect linkage disequilibrium, but an unknown experimental factor could not be ruled out. Because the 87-base-pair reads could not distinguish some IMGT-functional V segments, including TRBV6-2 and TRBV6-3, those segments were excluded. Assigning TCR associations to individual alleles was difficult when HLA alleles, especially DR and DQ, strongly co-occurred. Because counts were too low, about 18 rarely observed V segments, including chromosome 9 orphons, were excluded from the earlier analysis of under 650 of the donors. CMV serostatus was the only immune exposure information available for the cohort. The authors suggested that the approach could potentially be generalized to other disease states and immunological phenotypes. The classifier was reported to diagnose cytomegalovirus status with high specificity and sensitivity in both the original and validation cohorts. In vitro tests confirmed that a few of the cytomegalovirus-associated TCR beta chains recognize cytomegalovirus antigens. A total of about 180 TCR beta chains were listed by the study as associated with cytomegalovirus. HLA typing was unavailable for some donors at each locus, so association tests used only the typed subset. In this cohort, only TCR beta chains were sequenced, and detectable features were limited by the absence of alpha or paired-chain data. Broadly in line with IMGT annotations, most TCR beta V segments showed up in productive rearrangements about 87% or about 30% of the time in an earlier analysis of roughly 590 of the donors. A later genetic analysis associated a missense DCLRE1C variant with V-gene and J-gene trimming of TCR beta chains, and an independent cohort replicated the association. A group of highly shared sequence variants was considered likely to be a technical artifact of the sequencing pipeline. According to a later analysis, most CMV-associated TCR beta chains appeared to be HLA-restricted, and the HLA associations seemed to be driven largely by CMV exposure.

Including the terminal cysteine and phenylalanine, the CDR3 comprises 16 residues. Only the CDR3 portion is preserved as DNA: 48 bases, with reading frame beginning at the first base. The germline V gene (reference sequence) yields SEHNR for CDR1 and FQNEAQ for CDR2. Trimmed from V: 5 bases; trimmed from J: 6 bases; junction bases lacking a gene match: 15. Recombination joined TRBV7-9 with TRBJ2-7; TRBD2 agrees with 8 junctional bases. Material: PBMCs. The receptor was derived from a boy between 10 and 17 years old in good health and CMV-seronegative. The CDR3: CASSRRTPGGSGEQYF. The bases are TGTGCCAGCAGCAGAAGGACCCCGGGGGGGTCGGGCGAGCAGTACTTC.